This is a list of T cell receptor beta chains from one sample in a study of T cells in Graves' hyperthyroidism and ophthalmopathy. Via MiXCR, TCRdb re-called the multiplex PCR reads, giving one row per CDR3 protein. Among under 350,000 distinct CDR3 sequences listed, 17% were seen once. The sample comprised blood. The receptors were gathered from a woman between 55 and 75 years old with Graves' ophthalmopathy. Both conserved end residues are trimmed from each CDR3.

V gene,J gene,CDR3 protein
TRBV29-1,TRBJ2-3,SVVGLAGAPDTQY
TRBV7-2,TRBJ1-4,ASSYFPRGKNEKLF
TRBV4-3,TRBJ1-2,ASSQVSGNAYGYT
TRBV14,TRBJ1-4,ASSQPGWGNEKLF
TRBV7-3,TRBJ2-1,ASSPSGAGKYNEQF
TRBV7-2,TRBJ2-5,ASSLGGQGQETQY
TRBV5-6,TRBJ2-2,ASSFNPAGANTGELF
TRBV6-5,TRBJ2-2,ASSYSDRGTGELF
TRBV28,TRBJ2-7,ASRESQGSYEQY
TRBV7-9,TRBJ2-7,ASSFPGTGVYEQY
TRBV30,TRBJ1-3,AWSVLWASGNTIY
TRBV24-1,TRBJ1-5,ATSGGGRPQH
TRBV7-9,TRBJ2-1,ASSAVGAPYNEQF
TRBV5-1,TRBJ2-1,ASSPGTTRNEQF
TRBV7-9,TRBJ2-5,ASSNLGYLQETQY
TRBV6-5,TRBJ1-3,ASSYQGTGNTIY
TRBV9,TRBJ1-3,ASSADPVAGTGNTIY
TRBV12-3/TRBV12-4,TRBJ2-3,ASRGGQGTDTQY
TRBV18,TRBJ1-4,ASSPSLGNEKLF
TRBV20-1,TRBJ2-5,SARNGGWQETQY
TRBV9,TRBJ2-1,ASSDGLAGGYNEQF
TRBV19,TRBJ2-1,ATSALAGVGNEQF
TRBV10-3,TRBJ1-1,AISGQGDGTEAF
TRBV20-1,TRBJ1-1,SAREPGGPTEAF
TRBV6-1,TRBJ1-4,ASSEMGLANEKLF
TRBV3-1,TRBJ1-2,ASSQDPNRYGYT
TRBV7-9,TRBJ1-2,ASSYSGTVYYGYT
TRBV9,TRBJ2-1,ASSVESRGFGEQF